Sequencing of this T cell receptor beta chain was carried out in a study of cytomegalovirus exposure and HLA in healthy donors. Study outcomes and limitations: Altogether, 150 to 200 TCR beta chains were recorded as cytomegalovirus-associated. Reports credit the classifier with highly specific, highly sensitive diagnosis of cytomegalovirus status. Immune exposure data for these donors was limited to CMV serostatus.

Concerning this clone itself: The antigen is not known.

Germline V gene sequence: CDR1 SGHTA, CDR2 FQGNSA. The CDR3 has 16 amino acids. Deletions cut 6 bases from V and 5 bases from J, with 19 bases between. Healthy bone marrow donors formed the donor group. Both 60 Vbeta primers and 13 Jbeta primers went into the PCR. TCRdb's table, derived via immunoSEQ multiplex PCR, lists solely in-frame clones and lacks some. The table includes 150,000 to 200,000 clones, roughly three quarters detected once. Source material: PBMCs. This chain joins TRBV7-2 and TRBJ1-4, with D possibly being TRBD1 (6 bases). This sequence originates from a woman aged 45-59 years in good health and CMV-seronegative. CDR3 nucleotide sequence: TGTGCCAGCAGTCCGCGTTCGGGACATGGGAATGAAAAACTGTTTTTT. Amino acid sequence: CASSPRSGHGNEKLFF.